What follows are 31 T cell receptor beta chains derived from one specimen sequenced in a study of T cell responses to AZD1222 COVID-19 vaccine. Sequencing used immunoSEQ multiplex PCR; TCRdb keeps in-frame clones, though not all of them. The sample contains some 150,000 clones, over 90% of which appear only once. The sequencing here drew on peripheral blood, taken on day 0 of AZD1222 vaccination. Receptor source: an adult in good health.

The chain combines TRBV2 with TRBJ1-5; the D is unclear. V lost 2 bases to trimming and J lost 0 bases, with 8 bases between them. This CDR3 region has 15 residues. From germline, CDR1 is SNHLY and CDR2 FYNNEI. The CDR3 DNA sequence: TGTGCCAGCAGTGAAAGACATTATAGCAATCAGCCCCAGCATTTT. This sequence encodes CASSERHYSNQPQHF.

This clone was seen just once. The CDR3 region is CASSLDRGYQETQYF. The DNA for the CDR3 is TGTGCCAGCAGCTTAGACAGGGGCTACCAAGAGACCCAGTACTTC. This chain connects TRBV5-4 to TRBJ2-5; TRBD1 matches 8 bases. CDR1 and CDR2 (germline): SGHNT, YYREEE (reference sequence). The CDR3 consists of 15 residues. Trimming took 2 bases from V and 0 from J; bases not matched to a gene: 3.

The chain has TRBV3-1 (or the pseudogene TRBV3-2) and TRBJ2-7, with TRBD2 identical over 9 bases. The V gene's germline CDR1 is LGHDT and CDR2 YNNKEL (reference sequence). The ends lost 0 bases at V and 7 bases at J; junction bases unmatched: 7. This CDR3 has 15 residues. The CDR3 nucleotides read TGTGCCAGCAGCCAAGACCCTAGCGGGGTAAAAGAGCAGTACTTC. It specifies CASSQDPSGVKEQYF.

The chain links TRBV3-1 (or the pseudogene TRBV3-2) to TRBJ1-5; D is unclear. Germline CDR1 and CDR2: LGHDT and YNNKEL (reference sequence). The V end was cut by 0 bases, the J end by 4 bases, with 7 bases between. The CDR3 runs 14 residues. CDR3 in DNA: TGTGCCAGCAGCCAAGATTGGCAGAATCAGCCCCAGCATTTT. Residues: CASSQDWQNQPQHF.

The CDR3, as DNA: TGTGCCAGCAGCCCTAGACAGGGAGGTCAGCCCCAGCATTTT. It translates to CASSPRQGGQPQHF. This chain uses TRBV7-8 with TRBJ1-5; 7 bases are a match to TRBD1. This CDR3 contains 14 residues. Germline V gene sequence: CDR1 SGHVS, CDR2 FQNEAQ. V trimming: 5 bases; J trimming: 6 bases; junction bases outside the gene matches: 7.

The CDR3 is CASREVPYSNQPQHF. The DNA for the CDR3 is TGTGCCAGCAGAGAAGTTCCATATAGCAATCAGCCCCAGCATTTT. The gene calls are TRBV27 and TRBJ1-5, with no clear D. The CDR3 sequence is 15 residues long. Trimming took 6 bases from V and 0 from J, leaving 12 bases between them. Germline-derived CDR1 and CDR2 are MNHEY and SMNVEV (reference sequence).

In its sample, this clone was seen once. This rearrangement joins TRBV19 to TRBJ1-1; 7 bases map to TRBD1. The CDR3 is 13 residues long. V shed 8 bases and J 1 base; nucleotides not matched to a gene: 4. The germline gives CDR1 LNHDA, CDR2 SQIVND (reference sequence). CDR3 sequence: CASRNRGNTEAFF. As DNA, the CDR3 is TGTGCCAGTCGGAACAGGGGGAACACTGAAGCTTTCTTT. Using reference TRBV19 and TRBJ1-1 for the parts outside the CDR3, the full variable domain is DGGITQSPKYLFRKEGQNVTLSCEQNLNHDAMYWYRQDPGQGLRLIYYSQIVNDFQKGDIAEGYSVSREKKESFPLTVTSAQKNPTAFYLCASRNRGNTEAFFGQGTRLTVV.

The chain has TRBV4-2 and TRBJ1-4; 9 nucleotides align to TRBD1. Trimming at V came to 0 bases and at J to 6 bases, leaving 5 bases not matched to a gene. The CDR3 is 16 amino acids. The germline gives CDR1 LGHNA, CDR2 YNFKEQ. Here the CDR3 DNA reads TGTGCCAGCAGCCAAGACCCCGGGACAGGGTATGAAAAACTGTTTTTT. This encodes CASSQDPGTGYEKLFF.

In nucleotides, the CDR3 is TGTGCCAGCAGCCAAGAAAGGATCACGAACACTGAAGCTTTCTTT. Amino acids: CASSQERITNTEAFF. The chain carries TRBV3-1 (or the pseudogene TRBV3-2) and TRBJ1-1; no firm D call. The V end was cut by 0 bases, the J end by 1 base, with 9 bases between. CDR3 size: 15 residues. CDR1 is LGHDT and CDR2 is YNNKEL in the germline V gene (reference sequence).

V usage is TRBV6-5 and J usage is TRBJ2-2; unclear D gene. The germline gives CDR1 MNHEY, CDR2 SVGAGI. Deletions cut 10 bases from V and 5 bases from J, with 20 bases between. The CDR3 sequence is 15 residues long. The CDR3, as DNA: TGTGCCACCCCCAGTAGTGGGTGGTTGACCGGGGAGCTGTTTTTT. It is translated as CATPSSGWLTGELFF.

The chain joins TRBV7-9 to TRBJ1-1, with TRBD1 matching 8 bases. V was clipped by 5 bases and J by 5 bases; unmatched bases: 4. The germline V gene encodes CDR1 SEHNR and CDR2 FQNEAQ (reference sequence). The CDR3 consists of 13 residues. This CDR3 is CASSPDRVTEAFF. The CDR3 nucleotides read TGTGCCAGCAGCCCGGACAGGGTAACTGAAGCTTTCTTT. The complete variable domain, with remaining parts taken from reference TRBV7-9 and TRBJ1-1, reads DTGVSQNPRHKITKRGQNVTFRCDPISEHNRLYWYRQTLGQGPEFLTYFQNEAQLEKSRLLSDRFSAERPKGSFSTLEIQRTEQGDSAMYLCASSPDRVTEAFFGQGTRLTVV.

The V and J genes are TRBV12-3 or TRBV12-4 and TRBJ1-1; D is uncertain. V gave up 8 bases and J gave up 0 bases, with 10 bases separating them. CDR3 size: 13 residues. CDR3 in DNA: TGTGCCAGCTGCGGAGGGATGAACACTGAAGCTTTCTTT. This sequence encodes CASCGGMNTEAFF.

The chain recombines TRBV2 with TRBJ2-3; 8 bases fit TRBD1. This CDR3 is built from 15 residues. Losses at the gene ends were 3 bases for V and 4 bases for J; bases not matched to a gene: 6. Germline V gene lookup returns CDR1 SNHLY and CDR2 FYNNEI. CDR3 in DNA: TGTGCCAGCAGTGAGCGACAGGGGTGGGCAGATACGCAGTATTTT. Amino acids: CASSERQGWADTQYF. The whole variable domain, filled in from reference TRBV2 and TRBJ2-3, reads EPEVTQTPSHQVTQMGQEVILRCVPISNHLYFYWYRQILGQKVEFLVSFYNNEISEKSEIFDDQFSVERPDGSNFTLKIRSTKLEDSAMYFCASSERQGWADTQYFGPGTRLTVL.

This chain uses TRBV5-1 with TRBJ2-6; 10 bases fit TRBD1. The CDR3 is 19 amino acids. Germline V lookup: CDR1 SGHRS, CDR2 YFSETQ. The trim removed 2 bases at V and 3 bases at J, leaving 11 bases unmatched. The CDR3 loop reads CASSFAPGQGYYGANVLTF. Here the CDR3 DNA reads TGCGCCAGCAGCTTTGCACCGGGACAGGGGTACTATGGGGCCAACGTCCTGACTTTC.

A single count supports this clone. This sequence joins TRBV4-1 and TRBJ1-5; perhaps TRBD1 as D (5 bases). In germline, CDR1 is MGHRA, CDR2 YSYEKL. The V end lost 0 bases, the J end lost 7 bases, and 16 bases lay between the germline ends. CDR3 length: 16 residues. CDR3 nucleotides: TGCGCCAGCAGCCAAGAGGGGGTGGAAGTAACCCAGCCCCAGCATTTT. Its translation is CASSQEGVEVTQPQHF.

CDR3 sequence: CASRGVGPSYNEQFF. CDR3 DNA sequence: TGTGCCAGTAGGGGGGTCGGACCCTCCTACAATGAGCAGTTCTTC. The chain couples TRBV19 to TRBJ2-1; tentatively, D is TRBD1 or TRBD2 (5 bases each). The germline V and J ends were trimmed by 6 bases and 0 bases, with 12 bases remaining between them. Germline assignment: CDR1 LNHDA and CDR2 SQIVND (reference sequence). The length of the CDR3 is 15 residues.

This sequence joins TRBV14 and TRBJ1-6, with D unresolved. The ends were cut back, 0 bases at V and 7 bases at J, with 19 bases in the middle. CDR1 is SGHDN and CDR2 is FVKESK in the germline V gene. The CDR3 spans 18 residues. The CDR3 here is CASSQDAFGRTENSPLHF. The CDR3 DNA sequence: TGTGCCAGCAGCCAAGATGCGTTCGGGAGGACGGAGAATTCACCCCTCCACTTT.

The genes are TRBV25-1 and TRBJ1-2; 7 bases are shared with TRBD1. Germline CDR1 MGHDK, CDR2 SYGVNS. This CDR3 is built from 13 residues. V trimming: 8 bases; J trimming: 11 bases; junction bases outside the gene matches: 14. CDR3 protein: CASGGETGRRYTF. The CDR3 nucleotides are TGTGCCAGCGGGGGGGAGACAGGGAGGAGGTACACCTTC.

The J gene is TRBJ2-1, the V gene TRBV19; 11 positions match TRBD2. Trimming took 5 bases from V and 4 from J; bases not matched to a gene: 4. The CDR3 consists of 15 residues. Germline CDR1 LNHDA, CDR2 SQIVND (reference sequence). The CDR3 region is CASSQTSGVYNEQFF. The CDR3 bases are TGTGCCAGTAGTCAGACTAGCGGGGTATACAATGAGCAGTTCTTC. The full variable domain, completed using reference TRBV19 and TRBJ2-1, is DGGITQSPKYLFRKEGQNVTLSCEQNLNHDAMYWYRQDPGQGLRLIYYSQIVNDFQKGDIAEGYSVSREKKESFPLTVTSAQKNPTAFYLCASSQTSGVYNEQFFGPGTRLTVL.

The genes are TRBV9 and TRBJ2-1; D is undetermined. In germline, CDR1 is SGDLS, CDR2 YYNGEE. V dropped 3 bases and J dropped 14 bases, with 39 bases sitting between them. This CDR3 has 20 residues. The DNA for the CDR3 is TGTGCCAGCAGCGAGACTTTTTTTCTAGGCGACAAGAGAAGAGATCTTACGGAGTTCTTC. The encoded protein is CASSETFFLGDKRRDLTEFF.

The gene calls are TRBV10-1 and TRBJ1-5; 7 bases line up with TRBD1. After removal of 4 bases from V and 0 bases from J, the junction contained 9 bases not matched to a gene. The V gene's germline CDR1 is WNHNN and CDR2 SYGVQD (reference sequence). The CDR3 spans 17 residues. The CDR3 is CASSGDRAKNSNQPQHF. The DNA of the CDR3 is TGCGCCAGCAGTGGAGACAGGGCAAAGAATAGCAATCAGCCCCAGCATTTT.

CDR3 coding DNA: TGTGCCTCCCTAGACGGAGAGGGGATCTACTATGGCTACACCTTC. Translation gives CASLDGEGIYYGYTF. The gene calls are TRBV30 and TRBJ1-2; TRBD1 might be the D (5 bases). V dropped 7 bases and J dropped 3 bases, with 21 bases sitting between them. The CDR3 length is 15 residues. CDR1 and CDR2 (germline): GTSNPN, SVGIG (reference sequence).

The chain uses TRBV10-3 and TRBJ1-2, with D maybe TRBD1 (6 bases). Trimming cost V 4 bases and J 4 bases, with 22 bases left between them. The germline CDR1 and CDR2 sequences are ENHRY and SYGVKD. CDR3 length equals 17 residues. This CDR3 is CAISGGPRQVGAYGYTF. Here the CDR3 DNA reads TGTGCCATCAGTGGAGGGCCAAGACAGGTGGGAGCCTATGGCTACACCTTC.

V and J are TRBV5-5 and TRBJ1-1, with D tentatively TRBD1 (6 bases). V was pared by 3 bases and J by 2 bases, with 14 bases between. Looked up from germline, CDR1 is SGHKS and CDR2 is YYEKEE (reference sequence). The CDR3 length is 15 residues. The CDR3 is CASSSRGALNTEAFF. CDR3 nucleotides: TGTGCCAGCAGCTCGAGGGGGGCCCTAAACACTGAAGCTTTCTTT.

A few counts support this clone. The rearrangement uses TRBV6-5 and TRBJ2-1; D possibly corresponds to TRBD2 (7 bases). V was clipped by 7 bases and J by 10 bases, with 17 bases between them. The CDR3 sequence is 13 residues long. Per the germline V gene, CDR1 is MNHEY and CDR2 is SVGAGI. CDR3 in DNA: TGTGCCAGCACCGACTCGGGGGGCAGGGAGCAGTTCTTC. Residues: CASTDSGGREQFF.

The CDR3 coding sequence is TGTGCCAGCAGCTTGGGCGGAAACGAATTCTCTTATGGCTACACCTTC. It translates to CASSLGGNEFSYGYTF. This sequence joins TRBV5-8 and TRBJ1-2; no reliable D call. This CDR3 comprises 16 residues. V gave up 0 bases and J gave up 5 bases, with 17 bases separating them. The germline gives CDR1 SGHTS, CDR2 YDEGEE.

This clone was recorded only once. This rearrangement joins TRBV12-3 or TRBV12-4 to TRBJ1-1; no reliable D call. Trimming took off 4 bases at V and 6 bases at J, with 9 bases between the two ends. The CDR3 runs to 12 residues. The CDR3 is CASSSAGPEAFF. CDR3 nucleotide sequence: TGTGCCAGCAGTTCCGCGGGCCCTGAAGCTTTCTTT.

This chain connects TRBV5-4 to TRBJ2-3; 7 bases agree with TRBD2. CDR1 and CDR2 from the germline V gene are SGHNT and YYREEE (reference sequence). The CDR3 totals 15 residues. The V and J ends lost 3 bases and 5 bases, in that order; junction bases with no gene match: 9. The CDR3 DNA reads TGTGCCAGCAGCTCCAAGGGACTACTTAGAGATACGCAGTATTTT. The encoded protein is CASSSKGLLRDTQYF.

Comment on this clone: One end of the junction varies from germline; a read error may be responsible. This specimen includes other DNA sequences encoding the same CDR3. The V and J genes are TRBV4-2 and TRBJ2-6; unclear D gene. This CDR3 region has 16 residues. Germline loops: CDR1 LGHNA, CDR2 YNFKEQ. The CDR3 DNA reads TGTGCCAGCAGCCAAGAACAGTCCTCTGGAGCCAACGTCCTGACTTTC. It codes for CASSQEQSSGANVLTF.

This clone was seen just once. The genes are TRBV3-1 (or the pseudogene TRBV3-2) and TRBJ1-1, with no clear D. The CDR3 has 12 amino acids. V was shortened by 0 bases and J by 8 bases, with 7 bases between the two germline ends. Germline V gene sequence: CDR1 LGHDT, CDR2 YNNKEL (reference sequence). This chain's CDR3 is CASSQEGREAFF. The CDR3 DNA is TGTGCCAGCAGCCAAGAGGGCCGGGAAGCTTTCTTT.

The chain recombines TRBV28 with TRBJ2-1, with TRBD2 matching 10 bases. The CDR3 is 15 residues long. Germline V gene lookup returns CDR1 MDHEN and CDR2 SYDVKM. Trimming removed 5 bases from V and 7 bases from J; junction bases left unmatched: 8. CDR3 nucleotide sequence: TGTGCCAGCAGTCCAGCTAGCGGGAGTAGGAATGAGCAGTTCTTC. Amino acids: CASSPASGSRNEQFF.